This T cell receptor beta chain was obtained from a study of blood T cell repertoires in COVID-19. About the study: From the United States, Italy and Spain came samples of acute and convalescent COVID-19. Sources were T cells, B-cell-depleted T cells, or PBMCs; the material itself was cDNA or gDNA.

Looked up from germline, CDR1 is SGHVS and CDR2 is FNYEAQ. CDR3 length: 15 residues. V was clipped by 5 bases and J by 3 bases; unmatched bases: 7. Authors' methods: From reference gene primer amplification, estimates of nucleated cell counts were derived. Produced via immunoSEQ multiplex PCR; TCRdb's table is partial and in-frame only. That table furnishes V, J and clone size, whereas the DNA furnished D and trimming. The sample lists 30,000 to 40,000 clones; around nine tenths were seen once. This chain uses TRBV7-6 with TRBJ2-3; 8 nucleotides match TRBD2. The source material was peripheral blood. The TCR comes from a man aged 70-80 years with active COVID-19. In DNA form, the CDR3 reads TGTGCCAGCAGCGGGCGGGGGGTGTTGACAGATACGCAGTATTTT. It yields the protein CASSGRGVLTDTQYF.